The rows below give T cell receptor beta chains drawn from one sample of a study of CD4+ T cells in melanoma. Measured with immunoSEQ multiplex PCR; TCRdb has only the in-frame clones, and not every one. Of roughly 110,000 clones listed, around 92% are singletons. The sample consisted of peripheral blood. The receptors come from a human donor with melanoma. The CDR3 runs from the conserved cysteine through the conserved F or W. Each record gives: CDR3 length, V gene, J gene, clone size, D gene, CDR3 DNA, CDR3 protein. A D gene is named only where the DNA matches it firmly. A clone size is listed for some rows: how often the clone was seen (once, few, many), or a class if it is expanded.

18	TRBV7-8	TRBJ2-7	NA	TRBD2	TGTGCCAGCAGCTTAGCTGGACTAGCGGGACTGGCCTCCTACGAGCAGTACTTC	CASSLAGLAGLASYEQYF
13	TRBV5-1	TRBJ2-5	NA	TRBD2	TGCGCCAGCAGCACGCTCGGGGGGGAGACCCAGTACTTC	CASSTLGGETQYF
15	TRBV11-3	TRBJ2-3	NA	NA	TGTGCCAGCAGCACCGGACAATTTAGCACAGATACGCAGTATTTT	CASSTGQFSTDTQYF
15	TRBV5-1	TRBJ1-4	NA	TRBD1	TGCGCCAGCAGCCTAGATGACAGGGAGGGTGAAAAACTGTTTTTT	CASSLDDREGEKLFF
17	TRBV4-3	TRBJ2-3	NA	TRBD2	TGCGCCAGCAGCCGGCGACCGGGACTAGCGGACCGGGATACGCAGTATTTT	CASSRRPGLADRDTQYF
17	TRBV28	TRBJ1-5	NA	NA	TGTGCCAGCAGAACTACCGGGACCCTGTTGGGCAGTCAGCCCCAGCATTTT	CASRTTGTLLGSQPQHF
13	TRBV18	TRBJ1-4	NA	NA	TGTGCCAGCTCTCCCACAGCTAATGAAAAACTGTTTTTT	CASSPTANEKLFF
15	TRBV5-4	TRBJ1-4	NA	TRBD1	TGTGCCAGCAGTCGACCGGGACAGGGGAATGAAAAACTGTTTTTT	CASSRPGQGNEKLFF
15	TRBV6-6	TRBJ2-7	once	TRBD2	TGTGCCAGCACCCGGACTAGCGGGAGATTTTACGAGCAGTACTTC	CASTRTSGRFYEQYF
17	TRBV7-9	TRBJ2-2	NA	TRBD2	TGTGCCAGCAGCTGGAGACTAGCGGGGGCCATCACCGGGGAGCTGTTTTTT	CASSWRLAGAITGELFF
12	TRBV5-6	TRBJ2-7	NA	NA	TGTGCCAGCAGACTTGCATCCTACGAGCAGTACTTC	CASRLASYEQYF
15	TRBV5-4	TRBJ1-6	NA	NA	TGTGCCAGCAGTCAGGACAGCCTCTATAATTCACCCCTCCACTTT	CASSQDSLYNSPLHF
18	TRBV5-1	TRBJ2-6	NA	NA	TGCGCCAGCAGCTCCCGAGGGGGATCCCTCTCTGGGGCCAACGTCCTGACTTTC	CASSSRGGSLSGANVLTF
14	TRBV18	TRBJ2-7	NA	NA	TGTGCCAGCTCACCACTAGGTTCCTCCTACGAGCAGTACTTC	CASSPLGSSYEQYF
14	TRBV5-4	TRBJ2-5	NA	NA	TGTGCCAGCAGCTTGGAGAGGATAAAAGAGACCCAGTACTTC	CASSLERIKETQYF